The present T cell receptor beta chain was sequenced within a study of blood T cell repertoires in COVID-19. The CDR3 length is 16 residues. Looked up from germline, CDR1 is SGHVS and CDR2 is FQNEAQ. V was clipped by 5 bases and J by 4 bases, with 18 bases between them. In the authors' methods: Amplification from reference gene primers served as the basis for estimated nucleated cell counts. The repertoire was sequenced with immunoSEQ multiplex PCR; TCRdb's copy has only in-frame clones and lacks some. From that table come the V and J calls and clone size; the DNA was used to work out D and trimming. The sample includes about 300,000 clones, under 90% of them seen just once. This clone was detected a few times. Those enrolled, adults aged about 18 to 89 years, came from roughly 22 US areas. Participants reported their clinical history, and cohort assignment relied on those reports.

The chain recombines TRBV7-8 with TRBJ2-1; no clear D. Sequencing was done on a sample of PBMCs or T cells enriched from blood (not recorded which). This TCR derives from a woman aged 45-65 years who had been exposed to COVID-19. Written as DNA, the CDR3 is TGTGCCAGCAGCACCCGGTCCCCAAGCGTTTACAATGAGCAGTTCTTC. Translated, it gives CASSTRSPSVYNEQFF.